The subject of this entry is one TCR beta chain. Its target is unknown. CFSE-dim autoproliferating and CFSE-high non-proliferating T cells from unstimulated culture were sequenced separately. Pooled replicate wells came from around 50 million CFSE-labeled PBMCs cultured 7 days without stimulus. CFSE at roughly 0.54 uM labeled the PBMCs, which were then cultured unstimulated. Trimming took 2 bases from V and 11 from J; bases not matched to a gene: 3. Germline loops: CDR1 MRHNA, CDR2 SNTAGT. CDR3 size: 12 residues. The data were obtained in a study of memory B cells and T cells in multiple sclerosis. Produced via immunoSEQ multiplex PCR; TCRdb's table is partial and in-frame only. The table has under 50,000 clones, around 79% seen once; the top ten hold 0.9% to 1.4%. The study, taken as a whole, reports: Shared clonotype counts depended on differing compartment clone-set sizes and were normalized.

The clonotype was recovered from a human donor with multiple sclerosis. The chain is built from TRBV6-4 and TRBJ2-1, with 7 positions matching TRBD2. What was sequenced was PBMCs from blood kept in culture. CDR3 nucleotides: TGTGCCAGCAGTGACAACGGGGGGAAGCAGTTCTTC. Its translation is CASSDNGGKQFF.